This is a list of T cell receptor beta chains from one sample in a study of CD8+ T cells in alopecia areata. Method: immunoSEQ multiplex PCR; TCRdb's copy keeps in-frame clones and lacks some. Of 120,000 or so clones listed, about 59% are singletons. Material: CD4+ T cells sorted from blood, obtained at week 4, from a patient treated with tofacitinib. These receptors all come from a human donor with alopecia areata. Both conserved end residues are part of each CDR3. D genes are given only for firm matches. Rows give clone size only sometimes, using once, few, many, or a class for an expanded clone.

15 | TRBD1 | TRBJ2-3 | . | TRBV9 | CASSVVAGGGDTQYF | TGTGCCAGCAGCGTAGTGGCAGGGGGCGGAGATACGCAGTATTTT
17 | TRBD2 | TRBJ2-1 | . | TRBV30 | CAWSNMRTSGSYNEQFF | TGTGCCTGGAGCAACATGAGGACTAGCGGGTCCTACAATGAGCAGTTCTTC
12 | . | TRBJ2-3 | . | TRBV25-1 | CASSDLRDTQYF | TGTGCCAGCAGTGACTTAAGGGATACGCAGTATTTT
13 | . | TRBJ2-7 | once | TRBV5-4 | CASSFQGGYEQYF | TGTGCCAGCAGCTTTCAAGGTGGCTACGAGCAGTACTTC
15 | . | TRBJ2-3 | few | TRBV18 | CASSPYRVGTDTQYF | TGTGCCAGCTCACCATACAGGGTGGGCACAGATACGCAGTATTTT
20 | . | TRBJ2-2 | . | TRBV2 | CASVPPAKGGTSGNTGELFF | TGTGCCAGCGTACCCCCCGCAAAAGGGGGCACTAGCGGGAACACCGGGGAGCTGTTTTTT
12 | . | TRBJ2-5 | . | TRBV5-1 | CASRTDQETQYF | TGCGCCAGCAGGACAGACCAAGAGACCCAGTACTTC
16 | TRBD2 | TRBJ2-5 | . | TRBV7-9 | CASSTRTSGFQETQYF | TGTGCCAGCAGCACCCGGACTAGCGGATTTCAAGAGACCCAGTACTTC
15 | TRBD1 | TRBJ2-2 | . | TRBV25-1 | CASSNRDSYTGELFF | TGTGCCAGCAGTAACAGGGACAGTTACACCGGGGAGCTGTTTTTT
16 | . | TRBJ2-5 | . | TRBV9 | CASSSSPAATQETQYF | TGTGCCAGCAGCTCCTCCCCAGCGGCTACACAAGAGACCCAGTACTTC
15 | TRBD2 | TRBJ2-3 | . | TRBV19 | CATRLAGDRTDTQYF | TGTGCCACCAGACTAGCGGGGGACCGCACAGATACGCAGTATTTT
10 | . | TRBJ2-5 | once | TRBV29-1 | CSVLGSTQYF | TGCAGCGTTCTGGGCTCGACCCAGTACTTC
15 | . | TRBJ1-5 | . | TRBV10-3 | CAIRDPDRSNQPQHF | TGTGCCATCAGGGATCCGGACCGTAGCAATCAGCCCCAGCATTTT
13 | . | TRBJ1-2 | . | TRBV5-1 | CASSLQGDYGYTF | TGCGCCAGCAGCTTGCAGGGAGACTATGGCTACACCTTC
14 | TRBD1 | TRBJ2-5 | . | TRBV5-1 | CASSLGQGRETQYF | TGCGCCAGCAGCTTGGGACAGGGGAGGGAGACCCAGTACTTC
15 | TRBD2 | TRBJ2-5 | once | TRBV5-1 | CASSFSGAGRETQYF | TGCGCCAGCAGCTTCAGTGGAGCGGGACGTGAGACCCAGTACTTC
10 | . | TRBJ2-1 | . | TRBV20-1 | CSARRDREFF | TGCAGTGCTCGAAGGGACCGCGAGTTCTTC
12 | . | TRBJ2-5 | few | TRBV27 | CASSFPLGTQYF | TGTGCCAGCAGTTTCCCACTAGGGACCCAGTACTTC
13 | . | TRBJ1-1 | . | TRBV29-1 | CIVWDPANTEAFF | TGCATCGTTTGGGATCCGGCGAACACTGAAGCTTTCTTT
15 | TRBD2 | TRBJ2-1 | few | TRBV30 | CAWSVKREISNEQFF | TGTGCCTGGAGTGTCAAGCGGGAAATATCCAATGAGCAGTTCTTC
13 | TRBD1 | TRBJ1-5 | few | TRBV6-5 | CASNRGAGQPQHF | TGTGCCAGCAACAGGGGCGCGGGGCAGCCCCAGCATTTT
16 | TRBD2 | TRBJ2-5 | . | TRBV5-6 | CASSWGLAGGQETQYF | TGTGCCAGCAGCTGGGGACTAGCGGGGGGGCAAGAGACCCAGTACTTC
15 | . | TRBJ1-5 | . | TRBV5-6 | CASSLGIGSNQPQHF | TGTGCCAGCAGCTTGGGAATAGGTAGCAATCAGCCCCAGCATTTT
15 | TRBD2 | TRBJ2-1 | . | TRBV9 | CASSVGLAGGNEQFF | TGTGCCAGCAGCGTCGGACTAGCGGGGGGGAATGAGCAGTTCTTC